The 29 T cell receptor beta chains reported below all come from one sample, sequenced in a study of chemoradiotherapy in HPV16-positive cancers. The table came from immunoSEQ multiplex PCR; TCRdb's copy has only in-frame clones and leaves some out. Counted here are 5,000 to 7,500 clones, about 83% occurring once; the ten biggest clones make up 6.2%. Sample: tumor tissue, taken from a patient who underwent chemoradiotherapy. These receptors were obtained from a human donor with HPV-associated anogenital cancer.

The chain is built from TRBV5-4 and TRBJ2-3, with D unresolved. Germline V CDR1 and CDR2: SGHNT, YYREEE (reference sequence). The V and J ends lost 2 bases and 5 bases respectively, with 15 bases between them. The CDR3 is 15 residues long. For the CDR3, the DNA is TGTGCCAGCAGCTTTCCGGCGTTGGCTGAAGATACGCAGTATTTT. Translated, it gives CASSFPALAEDTQYF. The variable domain in full, completed from reference TRBV5-4 and TRBJ2-3, reads ETGVTQSPTHLIKTRGQQVTLRCSSQSGHNTVSWYQQALGQGPQFIFQYYREEENGRGNFPPRFSGLQFPNYSSELNVNALELDDSALYLCASSFPALAEDTQYFGPGTRLTVL.

This sequence joins TRBV6-5 and TRBJ2-1; TRBD2 matches at 11 bases. From germline, CDR1 is MNHEY and CDR2 SVGAGI. This CDR3 has 16 amino acids. Losses at the gene ends were 4 bases for V and 9 bases for J; bases not matched to a gene: 11. As DNA, the CDR3 is TGTGCCAGCAGTTTTCTTAGCGGGAGGGCCCGGGGTGAGCAGTTCTTC. It encodes CASSFLSGRARGEQFF.

The V and J genes are TRBV19 and TRBJ1-5; D gene uncertain. Trimming pared 0 bases from V and 1 base from J, leaving 16 bases between. The germline V gene has CDR1 LNHDA and CDR2 SQIVND (reference sequence). The CDR3 spans 18 residues. CDR3 sequence (DNA): TGTGCCAGTAGTATAGATAGCCCGGGCCTGTGGAGCAATCAGCCCCAGCATTTT. It encodes CASSIDSPGLWSNQPQHF.

V usage is TRBV27 and J usage is TRBJ2-7; D might be TRBD1 (6 bases). The CDR3 has 13 residues. V was shortened by 6 bases and J by 3 bases, with 12 bases between the two germline ends. The V gene's germline CDR1 is MNHEY and CDR2 SMNVEV (reference sequence). CDR3: CASSGQSNYEQYF. CDR3 DNA: TGTGCCAGCAGCGGACAGTCGAACTACGAGCAGTACTTC.

This chain joins TRBV4-2 and TRBJ2-3; D possibly uses TRBD1 or TRBD2 (5 bases each). This CDR3 has 13 amino acids. From germline, CDR1 is LGHNA and CDR2 YNFKEQ. V lost 0 bases to trimming and J lost 7 bases, with 8 bases between them. The CDR3 DNA is TGTGCCAGCAGCCAAGAGAGGGGAAATACGCAGTATTTT. Its translation is CASSQERGNTQYF.

The chain recombines TRBV19 with TRBJ2-3; 8 bases line up with TRBD2. V shed 7 bases, J shed 6 bases, and the junction held 9 bases outside the gene matches. Germline CDR1 reads LNHDA; CDR2 reads SQIVND (reference sequence). The CDR3 totals 14 residues. DNA of the CDR3: TGTGCCAGTAACCCGGGAGGGAAGAGCGATACGCAGTATTTT. Amino acids: CASNPGGKSDTQYF.

This rearrangement joins TRBV27 to TRBJ2-7; D is undetermined. From germline, CDR1 is MNHEY and CDR2 SMNVEV (reference sequence). V was trimmed by 6 bases and J by 3 bases, leaving 12 bases between them. The CDR3 totals 13 residues. This chain's CDR3 is CASRPGLLYEQYF. The CDR3 nucleotides read TGTGCCAGCAGGCCGGGCCTCCTCTACGAGCAGTACTTC.

The genes are TRBV29-1 and TRBJ2-3, with 12 bases fitting TRBD2. CDR3 size: 15 residues. V was pared by 5 bases and J by 4 bases, with 7 bases of the junction left unmatched. The germline V gene has CDR1 SQVTM and CDR2 ANQGSEA. CDR3 sequence reads: CSVRASSGGADTQYF. The CDR3 bases are TGCAGCGTTCGCGCGTCTAGCGGGGGGGCAGATACGCAGTATTTT.

This clone was counted only a few times. The gene calls are TRBV6-1 and TRBJ2-2, with 11 bases lining up with TRBD1. The germline V gene encodes CDR1 MNHNS and CDR2 SASEGT. Germline trimming cut 8 bases from V and 3 bases from J; bases unmatched to any gene: 2. CDR3 length: 14 residues. The DNA for the CDR3 is TGTGCCAGCGGACAGGGGGCGGACACCGGGGAGCTGTTTTTT. Protein sequence: CASGQGADTGELFF.

The rearrangement joins TRBV2 to TRBJ1-1, with TRBD1 identical over 8 bases. Germline V gives CDR1 SNHLY, CDR2 FYNNEI. The CDR3 consists of 15 residues. After removal of 7 bases from V and 0 bases from J, the junction contained 7 bases not matched to a gene. The CDR3 here is CASTRDRIMNTEAFF. The CDR3 DNA reads TGTGCCAGCACCCGGGACAGGATCATGAACACTGAAGCTTTCTTT.

The chain links TRBV5-1 to TRBJ1-2, with D possibly matching TRBD1 (5 bases). Germline V lookup: CDR1 SGHRS, CDR2 YFSETQ. The CDR3 runs to 15 residues. With 4 bases removed from V and 8 bases from J, the gap between germline ends came to 21 bases. CDR3 sequence: CASSPLGGVTGGYTF. The CDR3 coding sequence is TGCGCCAGCAGCCCCCTGGGGGGGGTGACTGGAGGCTACACCTTC.

The genes are TRBV9 and TRBJ2-7, with 8 bases that match TRBD1. The V segment lost 0 bases and the J segment 5 bases; nucleotides outside the gene matches: 10. CDR3 length: 16 amino acids. Germline V CDR1 and CDR2: SGDLS, YYNGEE. The CDR3 DNA sequence: TGTGCCAGCAGCGTAGCCCTTACAGGGGGTGTGGACGAGCAGTACTTC. It yields the protein CASSVALTGGVDEQYF.

The rearrangement joins TRBV5-1 to TRBJ1-1; a possible D gene is TRBD1 (6 bases). The CDR3 spans 14 residues. Germline V gene data show CDR1 as SGHRS and CDR2 as YFSETQ. V lost 7 bases and J 6 bases, leaving 19 bases between the germline ends. The CDR3 here is CASEVAGGGAEAFF. The CDR3, as DNA: TGCGCCAGCGAGGTGGCAGGAGGGGGGGCTGAAGCTTTCTTT.

This clone was detected only a few times. The V call is TRBV30, the J call TRBJ2-4, with 7 bases identical to TRBD2. CDR1 is GTSNPN and CDR2 is SVGIG in the germline V gene (reference sequence). V was clipped by 2 bases and J by 3 bases; unmatched bases: 10. This CDR3 is 16 amino acids long. The CDR3: CAWSPTRAGVKNIQYF. As DNA, the CDR3 is TGTGCCTGGAGTCCAACGCGTGCGGGAGTCAAAAACATTCAGTACTTC. Based on the CDR3 plus reference TRBV30 and TRBJ2-4, the full variable domain is SQTIHQWPATLVQPVGSPLSLECTVEGTSNPNLYWYRQAAGRGLQLLFYSVGIGQISSEVPQNLSASRPQDRQFILSSKKLLLSDSGFYLCAWSPTRAGVKNIQYFGAGTRLSVL.

The CDR3 DNA is TGTGCCAGCAGCCAAGAGTATCAGGGCCTCTCTGGAAACACCATATATTTT. Protein product: CASSQEYQGLSGNTIYF. This sequence joins TRBV4-2 and TRBJ1-3; weak D call: TRBD1 (5 bases). The CDR3 has 17 residues. Trimming cost V 0 bases and J 0 bases, with 12 bases left between them. Germline V gene lookup returns CDR1 LGHNA and CDR2 YNFKEQ.

The chain recombines TRBV28 with TRBJ2-3, with D maybe TRBD1 (6 bases). Trimming took off 5 bases at V and 1 base at J, with 16 bases between the two ends. The CDR3 covers 16 residues. CDR1 is MDHEN, CDR2 SYDVKM, per germline. CDR3 region: CASSLPPRQGTDTQYF. In DNA, the CDR3 is TGTGCCAGCAGTCTACCCCCGAGACAGGGCACAGATACGCAGTATTTT.

This clone was counted a few times. The chain joins TRBV6-1 to TRBJ1-5; TRBD1 aligns across 11 bases. CDR3 size: 17 residues. Germline loops: CDR1 MNHNS, CDR2 SASEGT. The ends lost 4 bases at V and 4 bases at J; junction bases unmatched: 9. In DNA, the CDR3 is TGTGCCAGCAGTGCTCTCCTCGGGACAGGGGGGAATCAGCCCCAGCATTTT. Its translation: CASSALLGTGGNQPQHF.

This sequence joins TRBV19 and TRBJ1-1; a weak D match, TRBD1 (6 bases). Trimming cost V 6 bases and J 7 bases, with 21 bases left between them. CDR3 length: 15 amino acids. Germline CDR1 LNHDA, CDR2 SQIVND (reference sequence). The CDR3 spells CASSRDSKQGVEAFF. The CDR3 DNA reads TGTGCCAGTAGCAGGGATTCAAAACAGGGAGTTGAAGCTTTCTTT.

This chain uses TRBV9 with TRBJ2-3, with D tentatively TRBD1 (6 bases). Trimming cost V 0 bases and J 2 bases, with 10 bases left between them. This CDR3 has 15 residues. The germline CDR1 and CDR2 sequences are SGDLS and YYNGEE. The CDR3 DNA reads TGTGCCAGCAGCGTAGGAGCAGGGGTCACAGATACGCAGTATTTT. Translated, it gives CASSVGAGVTDTQYF.

The rearrangement joins TRBV30 to TRBJ2-3, with TRBD2 matching 14 bases. Trimming took 6 bases from V and 3 from J; bases not matched to a gene: 2. Germline values: CDR1 GTSNPN, CDR2 SVGIG (reference sequence). The CDR3 is 14 residues long. CDR3 amino acids: CACGLAGGTDTQYF. CDR3 nucleotide sequence: TGTGCCTGCGGACTAGCGGGAGGTACAGATACGCAGTATTTT.

This clone is categorized as medium-sized. The chain employs TRBV2 and TRBJ2-3; D is perhaps TRBD1 (7 bases). Trimming shortened V by 8 bases and J by 2 bases, and 11 bases separated the two germline ends. CDR1 and CDR2 (germline): SNHLY, FYNNEI. The CDR3 is 13 residues long. In DNA, the CDR3 is TGTGCCAGCGCAGGGGGACTCACAGATACGCAGTATTTT. Encoded protein: CASAGGLTDTQYF.

V and J are TRBV20-1 and TRBJ2-7; TRBD1 agrees at 9 bases. The trim removed 6 bases at V and 9 bases at J, leaving 6 bases unmatched. CDR3 length: 11 residues. In germline, CDR1 is DFQATT, CDR2 SNEGSKA (reference sequence). The CDR3 DNA reads as TGCAGTGCAACGGGACAGGGTGGGCAGTACTTC. Amino acids: CSATGQGGQYF.

This chain's CDR3 is CSVESYQGNEQYF. As DNA, the CDR3 is TGCAGCGTTGAATCATATCAGGGAAACGAGCAGTACTTC. This chain connects TRBV29-1 to TRBJ2-7; possible D gene TRBD1, 5 bases. In germline, CDR1 is SQVTM, CDR2 ANQGSEA. The length of the CDR3 is 13 residues. V lost 2 bases to trimming and J lost 5 bases, with 13 bases between them.

The rearrangement uses TRBV7-3 and TRBJ1-4, with D possibly being TRBD1 (5 bases). The ends were cut back, 3 bases at V and 4 bases at J, with 12 bases in the middle. The CDR3 runs to 15 residues. CDR1 SGHTA and CDR2 FQGTGA come from the germline V gene. Here the CDR3 DNA reads TGTGCCAGCAGCTTGACCGGGGCCCGTAATGAAAAACTGTTTTTT. Its protein is CASSLTGARNEKLFF.

Judged by abundance, this clone is large. This rearrangement joins TRBV7-3 to TRBJ2-5; D is ambiguous. Germline CDR1 is SGHTA and CDR2 is FQGTGA. Trimming shortened V by 6 bases and J by 1 base, and 15 bases separated the two germline ends. CDR3 length: 15 amino acids. For the CDR3, the DNA is TGTGCCAGCAGTCTTACTGCCAGGCCCCAAGAGACCCAGTACTTC. This sequence encodes CASSLTARPQETQYF.

The chain links TRBV28 to TRBJ2-2, with 8 bases identical to TRBD2. Germline lookup yields CDR1 MDHEN and CDR2 SYDVKM. This CDR3 spans 15 amino acids. Trimming at V came to 8 bases and at J to 0 bases, leaving 5 bases not matched to a gene. CDR3 bases: TGTGCCAGCTGTTCGGGACTAGCGAACACCGGGGAGCTGTTTTTT. It translates to CASCSGLANTGELFF.

This clone was found once. This sequence joins TRBV5-5 and TRBJ1-1; possibly TRBD1 for D (6 bases). The CDR3 is 14 residues long. Germline loops: CDR1 SGHKS, CDR2 YYEKEE (reference sequence). V lost 4 bases and J lost 4, with 14 bases in between. The CDR3 nucleotides are TGTGCCAGCAGCCTCAGGGGCGATGGCACTGAAGCTTTCTTT. Amino acid sequence: CASSLRGDGTEAFF.

The V gene is TRBV11-2, the J gene TRBJ1-2, with 9 bases aligning to TRBD1. Trimming at V came to 3 bases and at J to 4 bases, leaving 9 bases not matched to a gene. Germline lookup yields CDR1 SGHAT and CDR2 FQNNGV. The CDR3 covers 16 residues. The CDR3 spells CASSFQDRGELYGYTF. The CDR3 bases are TGTGCCAGCAGCTTCCAGGACAGGGGCGAACTCTATGGCTACACCTTC.

Remarks on this clone: One end of the junction is discordant with germline, which a read error may explain. This chain uses TRBV6-5 with TRBJ2-2; 7 positions agree with TRBD1. Germline CDR1 is MNHEY and CDR2 is SVGAGI. The CDR3 runs to 14 residues. The CDR3 is CASRVQGNAGELFF. In nucleotides, the CDR3 is TGTGCCAGCAGAGTACAGGGGAACGCCGGGGAGCTGTTTTTT.